This T cell receptor beta chain was identified in a study of shared clonotypes between healthy human individuals. The data were produced by immunoSEQ multiplex PCR, yet TCRdb's version contains in-frame clones alone and is incomplete. Among some 660,000 clones, more than 70% were seen once, and the ten largest hold roughly 2%. CDR3 size: 17 residues. CDR1 and CDR2 from the germline V gene are MDHEN and SYDVKM. The V segment lost 7 bases and the J segment 6 bases; nucleotides outside the gene matches: 13. Sample: memory CD4+ T cells sorted from blood. Subset: CD45RA-negative fraction. The chain employs TRBV28 and TRBJ2-2; 11 positions agree with TRBD1. The clonotype comes from a woman aged 25 to 39 in good health. Here the CDR3 DNA reads TGTGCCAGCAACGGATACCGGGACAGGGGGTTTGCCGGGGAGCTGTTTTTT. Protein product: CASNGYRDRGFAGELFF.